This T cell receptor (beta chain) originates from a study of shared T cell receptors in the human thymus. Sequenced by immunoSEQ multiplex PCR; TCRdb stores in-frame clones only, minus some. Of more than 550,000 clones listed, 80% to 90% are singletons. The germline gives CDR1 SGHDT, CDR2 YYEEEE. The V and J ends lost 2 bases and 3 bases respectively, with 15 bases between them. This CDR3 contains 15 residues. The same sample was also studied in work on human thymus T cells. As reported in that work: The study used thymus tissue resected during corrective heart surgery. Thymic TCR repertoires of unrelated people reportedly overlapped highly.

Input material: thymocytes. The J gene is TRBJ2-7, the V gene TRBV5-6; D might be TRBD1 (5 bases). The receptor's source is a girl in the first two years of life with a congenital heart defect. CDR3 nucleotide sequence: TGTGCCAGCAGCTTTCCCGAGACAGATAACTACGAGCAGTACTTC. Translating it yields CASSFPETDNYEQYF. The full variable domain, completed using reference TRBV5-6 and TRBJ2-7, is DAGVTQSPTHLIKTRGQQVTLRCSPKSGHDTVSWYQQALGQGPQFIFQYYEEEERQRGNFPDRFSGHQFPNYSSELNVNALLLGDSALYLCASSFPETDNYEQYFGPGTRLTVT.